Presented here are 22 T cell receptor beta chains from one specimen sequenced in a study of blood T cells in healthy people across ages. Primers used in a second PCR of roughly 6 to 11 cycles were a sample-barcoded 5' primer and a J-beta primer mix. TCRdb analysed the 5' RACE reads with MiXCR anew, one entry per CDR3 protein. In the table there are about 1.6 million distinct CDR3 sequences, about 35% of which are singletons. The sequencing sample was made of blood. Receptor source: a woman in her 30s in good health.

The chain links TRBV2 to TRBJ2-7, with 7 positions matching TRBD2. Germline values: CDR1 SNHLY, CDR2 FYNNEI. V shed 6 bases and J 0 bases; nucleotides not matched to a gene: 8. The CDR3 runs to 15 residues. In DNA form, the CDR3 reads TGTGCCAGCAGCCGCGGGGGAAGGATCTCCTACGAGCAGTACTTC. It is translated as CASSRGGRISYEQYF.

The chain recombines TRBV20-1 with TRBJ2-7; 8 bases are a match to TRBD1. Germline CDR1 reads DFQATT; CDR2 reads SNEGSKA (reference sequence). Trimming at V came to 0 bases and at J to 5 bases, leaving 6 bases not matched to a gene. The CDR3 has 14 residues. The CDR3 region has the DNA TGCAGTGCTAGAGAGGACAGGGCGAGTCACGAGCAGTACTTC. Its translation is CSAREDRASHEQYF.

This clonotype was recorded once. The V call is TRBV24-1, the J call TRBJ2-4; D remains unclear. V shed 4 bases and J shed 0 bases, with 12 bases lying between them. Germline V gene sequence: CDR1 KGHDR, CDR2 SFDVKD. The CDR3 consists of 16 residues. CDR3 sequence (DNA): TGTGCCACCAGTGACAGGACGGAGCTAGCCAAAAACATTCAGTACTTC. Translating it yields CATSDRTELAKNIQYF.

As concerns this clonotype: A single base separates this from a much larger clone, so it may be a read error. This rearrangement joins TRBV21-1 to TRBJ1-1. TRBV21-1 is a known pseudogene. This CDR3 region has 14 residues. The CDR3: CASNKTVGRCRAFF. The CDR3, as DNA: TGTGCCAGCAACAAAACGGTCGGGAGATGCCGGGCTTTCTTT.

The V call is TRBV6-2 or TRBV6-3, the J call TRBJ1-1; D is unclear. The CDR3 extends over 13 amino acids. The germline V gene has CDR1 MNHEY and CDR2 SVGEGT. V lost 1 base, J lost 4 bases, and 7 bases lay in between. CDR3 sequence: CASSYWETTEAFF. DNA of the CDR3: TGTGCCAGCAGTTACTGGGAGACCACTGAAGCTTTCTTT.

This clonotype was counted a few times. The DNA for the CDR3 is TGTGCCAGCAAACTCGACGGGGGGGCCGATGAGCAGTTCTTC. Protein sequence: CASKLDGGADEQFF. The V gene is TRBV6-5, the J gene TRBJ2-1; the match to TRBD2 covers 8 bases. V lost 7 bases, J lost 8 bases, and 10 bases stayed unmatched. The germline gives CDR1 MNHEY, CDR2 SVGAGI. The CDR3 spans 14 residues.

V usage is TRBV18 and J usage is TRBJ1-2, with D maybe TRBD1 (6 bases). With 6 bases removed from V and 6 bases from J, the gap between germline ends came to 17 bases. The CDR3 extends over 14 amino acids. CDR1 and CDR2 (germline): KGHSH, LQKENI. CDR3 sequence: CASSQVGTSHGYTF. DNA of the CDR3: TGTGCCAGCTCCCAAGTCGGGACATCCCATGGCTACACCTTC.

Only a few counts were recorded for this clonotype. This chain links TRBV9 with TRBJ2-3; no definite D call. Trimming removed 3 bases from V and 3 bases from J, with 14 bases in between. Germline-derived CDR1 and CDR2 are SGDLS and YYNGEE. The CDR3 is 15 amino acids. The CDR3 loop reads CASSADTPQTDTQYF. The CDR3 DNA sequence: TGTGCCAGCAGCGCCGACACCCCACAAACAGATACGCAGTATTTT.

In this sample, this clonotype turned up many times. This sequence joins TRBV29-1 and TRBJ2-7; 7 bases agree with TRBD1. Germline-derived CDR1 and CDR2 are SQVTM and ANQGSEA. V shed 7 bases, J shed 0 bases, and the junction held 12 bases outside the gene matches. CDR3 length equals 15 residues. Here the CDR3 DNA reads TGCAGCGCAACCACCTTAAGGGGGCACTCCTACGAGCAGTACTTC. Its protein is CSATTLRGHSYEQYF.

CDR3 loop: CSATRQDEKLFF. For the CDR3, the DNA is TGCAGTGCTACAAGACAGGATGAAAAACTGTTTTTT. The chain carries TRBV20-1 and TRBJ1-4, with D tentatively TRBD1 (6 bases). V lost 4 bases, J lost 6 bases, and 9 bases lay in between. CDR1 and CDR2 from the germline V gene are DFQATT and SNEGSKA (reference sequence). This CDR3 comprises 12 residues.

There are a few counts of this clonotype. Mismatch with germline at one junction end may stem from a read error. This sequence joins TRBV10-3 and TRBJ1-2, with D possibly matching TRBD1 (6 bases). CDR1 is ENHRY, CDR2 SYGVKD, per germline. The CDR3 is made up of 17 amino acids. The chain's CDR3 is CAISETPAQGQAYGYTF. The CDR3 coding sequence is TGTGCCATCAGTGAGACTCCGGCACAGGGTCAGGCCTATGGTTACACCTTC.

This clonotype has only one observation. The rearrangement links TRBV6-7 to TRBJ2-3; D possibly corresponds to TRBD2 (6 bases). TRBV6-7 is reported as an ORF; its role is uncertain. V lost 2 bases to trimming and J lost 2 bases, with 20 bases between them. The CDR3 is made up of 18 amino acids. Here the CDR3 DNA reads TGTGCCAGCAGTTACCCCAAGGGAGCGGGCGAGAACACAGATACGCAGTATTTT. This sequence encodes CASSYPKGAGENTDTQYF.

This clonotype was observed many times. The gene calls are TRBV29-1 and TRBJ2-1; perhaps TRBD2 as D (7 bases). This CDR3 contains 13 residues. The germline CDR1 and CDR2 sequences are SQVTM and ANQGSEA. Trimming pared 3 bases from V and 6 bases from J, leaving 12 bases between. DNA for the CDR3: TGCAGCGTTGATACGGGGGGCCCCAATGAGCAGTTCTTC. This sequence encodes CSVDTGGPNEQFF.

This clonotype was counted between two and nine times. The chain joins TRBV27 to TRBJ2-7; 13 bases fit TRBD2. The germline gives CDR1 MNHEY, CDR2 SMNVEV (reference sequence). The CDR3 spans 16 residues. V shed 5 bases and J 2 bases; nucleotides not matched to a gene: 6. For the CDR3, the DNA is TGTGCCAGCAGTCCGCCGGGACTAGCGGGACCCTACGAGCAGTACTTC. Encoded protein: CASSPPGLAGPYEQYF.

The chain is built from TRBV9 and TRBJ1-2; 9 positions match TRBD1. CDR1 SGDLS and CDR2 YYNGEE come from the germline V gene. Unmatched junction bases numbered 11, after V lost 4 bases and J lost 4 bases. The CDR3 consists of 16 residues. The CDR3 coding sequence is TGTGCCAGCAGCATCACAGGGGGCGATATTACCTATGGCTACACCTTC. Amino acid sequence: CASSITGGDITYGYTF.

CDR3 protein: CAWTTGMNTEAFF. DNA of the CDR3: TGTGCCTGGACGACAGGGATGAACACTGAAGCTTTCTTT. The gene calls are TRBV30 and TRBJ1-1; TRBD1 matches 7 bases. V lost 4 bases and J lost 0; bases outside the gene matches: 2. There are 13 residues in the CDR3. From germline, CDR1 is GTSNPN and CDR2 SVGIG (reference sequence).

The chain couples TRBV6-2 or TRBV6-3 to TRBJ1-6; 11 bases agree with TRBD1. The CDR3 loop spans 18 amino acids. The germline CDR1 and CDR2 sequences are MNHEY and SVGEGT. The ends lost 6 bases at V and 13 bases at J; junction bases unmatched: 20. The CDR3 DNA follows: TGTGCCAGCAGCCCACGGACCGGGACAGGGGGGAGGGGTTCGCCCCTCCACTTT. Protein product: CASSPRTGTGGRGSPLHF.

V and J are TRBV5-5 and TRBJ2-7; unclear D gene. From germline, CDR1 is SGHKS and CDR2 YYEKEE (reference sequence). Trimming pared 3 bases from V and 6 bases from J, leaving 22 bases between. The CDR3 totals 16 residues. CDR3 sequence reads: CASSWNDPTGPCEQYF. The CDR3 nucleotides are TGTGCCAGCAGCTGGAATGACCCGACGGGCCCCTGCGAGCAGTACTTC. The full variable domain, its missing parts supplied by reference TRBV5-5 and TRBJ2-7, is DAGVTQSPTHLIKTRGQQVTLRCSPISGHKSVSWYQQVLGQGPQFIFQYYEKEERGRGNFPDRFSARQFPNYSSELNVNALLLGDSALYLCASSWNDPTGPCEQYFGPGTRLTVT.

Concerning this clonotype itself: The final CDR3 position lacks the conserved phenylalanine or tryptophan, pointing to a likely read error. The chain combines TRBV7-3 with TRBJ2-5, with TRBD1 as a possible D gene (5 bases). CDR1 SGHTA and CDR2 FQGTGA come from the germline V gene. Deletions cut 2 bases from V and 7 bases from J, with 14 bases between. The CDR3 runs to 14 residues. The CDR3 bases are TGTGCCAGCAGCTTAGGGGCAACGGGTGGGACCCAGTACCTC. Residues: CASSLGATGGTQYL.

V and J are TRBV4-2 and TRBJ2-1, with TRBD2 matching 13 bases. CDR3 length: 15 residues. With V trimmed by 0 bases and J by 9 bases, 2 bases remained unmatched. CDR1 and CDR2 from the germline V gene are LGHNA and YNFKEQ. CDR3: CASSQDRLAGGEQFF. In DNA, the CDR3 is TGTGCCAGCAGCCAAGATCGACTAGCGGGGGGTGAGCAGTTCTTC.

This clonotype was recorded only once. This sequence joins TRBV27 and TRBJ2-1; no firm D call. In germline, CDR1 is MNHEY, CDR2 SMNVEV (reference sequence). The CDR3 covers 15 residues. Trimming cost V 2 bases and J 2 bases, with 10 bases left between them. The CDR3 is CASSLQIVAYNEQFF. The DNA for the CDR3 is TGTGCCAGCAGTTTACAGATCGTGGCCTACAATGAGCAGTTCTTC.

This clonotype occurred many times. The gene calls are TRBV7-2 and TRBJ2-3; no definite D call. Germline V gene lookup returns CDR1 SGHTA and CDR2 FQGNSA. With 4 bases removed from V and 5 bases from J, the gap between germline ends came to 10 bases. CDR3 length equals 13 residues. The DNA for the CDR3 is TGTGCCAGCAGCTCTCGACCACGAGATACGCAGTATTTT. Protein: CASSSRPRDTQYF.